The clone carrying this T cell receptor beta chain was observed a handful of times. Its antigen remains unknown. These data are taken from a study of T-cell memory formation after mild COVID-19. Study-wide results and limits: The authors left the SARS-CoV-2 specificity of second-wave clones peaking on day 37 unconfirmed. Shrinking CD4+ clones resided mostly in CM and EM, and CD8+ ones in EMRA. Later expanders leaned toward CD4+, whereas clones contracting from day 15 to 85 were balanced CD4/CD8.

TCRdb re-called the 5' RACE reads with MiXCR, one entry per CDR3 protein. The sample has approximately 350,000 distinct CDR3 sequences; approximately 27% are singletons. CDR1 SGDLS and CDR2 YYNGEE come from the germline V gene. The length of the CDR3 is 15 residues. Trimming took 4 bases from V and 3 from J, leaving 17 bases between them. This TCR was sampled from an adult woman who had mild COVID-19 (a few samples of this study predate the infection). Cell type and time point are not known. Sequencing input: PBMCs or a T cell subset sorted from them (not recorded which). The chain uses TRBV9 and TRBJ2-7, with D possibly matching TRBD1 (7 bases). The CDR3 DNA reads TGTGCCAGCAGCCCCTCAGGGGGGAACGTCTACGAGCAGTACTTC. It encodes CASSPSGGNVYEQYF. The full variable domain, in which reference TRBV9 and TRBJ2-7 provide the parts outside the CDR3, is DSGVTQTPKHLITATGQRVTLRCSPRSGDLSVYWYQQSLDQGLQFLIQYYNGEERAKGNILERFSAQQFPDLHSELNLSSLELGDSALYFCASSPSGGNVYEQYFGPGTRLTVT.